The 3 T cell receptor beta chains below all came from one sample that was sequenced in a study of T cell responses to AZD1222 COVID-19 vaccine. Sequencing used immunoSEQ multiplex PCR; TCRdb keeps in-frame clones, though not all of them. This sample has 130,000 or so clones, with approximately 90% found just once. The material sequenced was peripheral blood, taken on day 0 of AZD1222 vaccination. These receptors all come from an adult in good health.

This chain uses TRBV7-2 with TRBJ1-1; D is undetermined. Trimming left V 4 bases short and J 1 base short, with 10 bases between. CDR1 is SGHTA and CDR2 is FQGNSA in the germline V gene. The CDR3 has 14 amino acids. CDR3 sequence reads: CASSSRWENTEAFF. DNA for the CDR3: TGTGCCAGCAGCTCGCGGTGGGAGAACACTGAAGCTTTCTTT.

The chain has TRBV28 and TRBJ2-7, with 9 nucleotides matching TRBD2. After removal of 2 bases from V and 4 bases from J, the junction contained 6 bases not matched to a gene. The CDR3 has 15 amino acids. CDR1 and CDR2 (germline): MDHEN, SYDVKM. The CDR3 DNA reads TGTGCCAGCAGTTTAGCGGGGGGGCAGGGATACGAGCAGTACTTC. Encoded protein: CASSLAGGQGYEQYF.

This clone was observed once. The rearrangement uses TRBV19 and TRBJ1-6; 7 bases agree with TRBD1. The CDR3 length is 19 residues. The J segment lost 0 bases and the V segment lost 6 bases, leaving 14 bases of the junction unmatched. Germline assignment: CDR1 LNHDA and CDR2 SQIVND (reference sequence). CDR3 coding DNA: TGTGCCAGTAGCAGCCAGGACAGGCTTTATTTCTCCTATAATTCACCCCTCCACTTT. This sequence encodes CASSSQDRLYFSYNSPLHF.